These 28 T cell receptor beta chains originate from one sample sequenced in a study of low-dose radiotherapy and immunotherapy resistance in tumors. Gene-specific TRAV and TRBV primers were used for first-strand cDNA, covering alpha and beta chains. For amplifying TCRs, the PCR ran for about 20 cycles with Phusion, which was used together with a constant-region primer and the adapter on the V primers. TCRdb independently ran MiXCR on the reads; one entry per CDR3 protein. This repertoire shows about 84,000 distinct CDR3 sequences, 15% to 20% found once; its top ten account for less than 1.5%. Regarding time point: after trial treatment. Treatment described: LDRT plus nivolumab, ipilimumab, low-dose cyclophosphamide and aspirin (RACIN trial). The sample in question was PBMCs, obtained after low-dose radiotherapy plus immunotherapy. The receptor source for this set is a male donor with prostate cancer.

Many counts were recorded for this clonotype. The chain employs TRBV30 and TRBJ1-2; D might be TRBD1 (5 bases). The V gene lost 1 base and the J gene lost 4 bases, with 7 bases spanning the gap. Germline V gene lookup returns CDR1 GTSNPN and CDR2 SVGIG (reference sequence). There are 12 residues in the CDR3. The CDR3 loop is CAWSAGPYGYTF. In nucleotides, the CDR3 is TGTGCCTGGAGTGCGGGACCCTATGGCTACACCTTC.

This clonotype was picked up many times. This rearrangement joins TRBV5-4 to TRBJ2-1, with 11 bases aligning to TRBD2. The CDR3 is 17 residues long. The V and J ends lost 4 bases and 4 bases, in that order; junction bases with no gene match: 10. The germline CDR1 and CDR2 sequences are SGHNT and YYREEE (reference sequence). The CDR3, as DNA: TGTGCCAGCAGCCCCCCCCCGGGACTAGCGGTTTACAATGAGCAGTTCTTC. Encoded protein: CASSPPPGLAVYNEQFF.

This clonotype was recorded many times. The CDR3 DNA is TGTGCCATCAGTGGGGGACTAGCGGGAGGCGACACAGATACGCAGTATTTT. Amino acid sequence: CAISGGLAGGDTDTQYF. The gene calls are TRBV10-3 and TRBJ2-3; TRBD2 matches 15 bases. With 4 bases clipped from V and 2 bases from J, the junction kept 4 bases outside the gene matches. The CDR3 contains 17 residues. CDR1 is ENHRY and CDR2 is SYGVKD in the germline V gene.

Many counts were recorded for this clonotype. The chain uses TRBV29-1 and TRBJ2-3; no definite D call. V lost 6 bases and J 0 bases, leaving 7 bases between the germline ends. Germline V gene lookup returns CDR1 SQVTM and CDR2 ANQGSEA. The CDR3 has 12 residues. The CDR3 nucleotides read TGCAGCGTCGGAGAGAGCACAGATACGCAGTATTTT. Its translation is CSVGESTDTQYF.

This clonotype was counted between two and nine times. The genes are TRBV20-1 and TRBJ1-1, with D possibly being TRBD1 (5 bases). V was pared by 6 bases and J by 0 bases, with 11 bases between. The length of the CDR3 is 13 residues. Germline CDR1 reads DFQATT; CDR2 reads SNEGSKA (reference sequence). This CDR3 is CSALGPLNTEAFF. CDR3 nucleotide sequence: TGCAGTGCCCTGGGACCGTTGAACACTGAAGCTTTCTTT.

There are many counts of this clonotype. The chain recombines TRBV6-2 or TRBV6-3 with TRBJ2-2, with 13 positions matching TRBD2. The CDR3 length is 18 residues. Germline V lookup: CDR1 MNHEY, CDR2 SVGEGT. The ends lost 7 bases at V and 3 bases at J; junction bases unmatched: 11. The CDR3 DNA sequence: TGTGCCAGCATTAACTCCGGGACTAGCGGGATTTACACCGGGGAGCTGTTTTTT. Protein sequence: CASINSGTSGIYTGELFF.

Turning to this clonotype: One end of the junction varies from germline; a read error may be responsible. The chain couples TRBV9 to TRBJ2-3; 11 nucleotides line up with TRBD2. CDR1 is SGDLS, CDR2 YYNGEE, per germline. The CDR3 consists of 15 residues. The DNA for the CDR3 is TGTGCCAGCAGCGGACTAGCGGGGCCCACAAATACGCAGTATTTT. Translation: CASSGLAGPTNTQYF.

This clonotype was seen only a few times. The chain is built from TRBV19 and TRBJ2-2; 7 bases fit TRBD2. CDR1 LNHDA and CDR2 SQIVND come from the germline V gene (reference sequence). CDR3 length equals 16 residues. Germline trimming cut 2 bases from V and 7 bases from J; bases unmatched to any gene: 10. CDR3 residues: CASSIQAGSSGGELFF. Written as DNA, the CDR3 is TGTGCCAGTAGTATACAAGCGGGGTCTAGCGGCGGGGAGCTGTTTTTT.

Comments on this clonotype: Given a much more abundant clone one base away, this may be a read error. The chain is built from TRBV7-9 and TRBJ2-7, with unresolved D. Germline lookup yields CDR1 SEHNR and CDR2 FQNEAQ (reference sequence). V lost 7 bases and J lost 6, with 16 bases in between. This CDR3 has 13 residues. The CDR3 is CASNFSISSEQYF. In DNA, the CDR3 is TGTGCCAGCAACTTCTCTATTTCCAGCGAGCAGTACTTC. Complete variable domain (other parts from reference TRBV7-9 and TRBJ2-7): DTGVSQNPRHKITKRGQNVTFRCDPISEHNRLYWYRQTLGQGPEFLTYFQNEAQLEKSRLLSDRFSAERPKGSFSTLEIQRTEQGDSAMYLCASNFSISSEQYFGPGTRLTVT.

This clonotype was counted at least ten times. The V call is TRBV7-2, the J call TRBJ2-3; D is undetermined. From germline, CDR1 is SGHTA and CDR2 FQGNSA. V was shortened by 2 bases and J by 2 bases, with 11 bases between the two germline ends. This CDR3 region has 15 residues. CDR3 DNA sequence: TGTGCCAGCAGCTTAAAGGCAGGTCCCACAGATACGCAGTATTTT. This sequence encodes CASSLKAGPTDTQYF.

This clonotype has a count of ten or more. The CDR3 nucleotides are TGCGCCAGCAGCCAAGACGCCATTAGCTCCTACAATGAGCAGTTCTTC. It yields the protein CASSQDAISSYNEQFF. V usage is TRBV4-1 and J usage is TRBJ2-1; D remains ambiguous. The V end was cut by 0 bases, the J end by 0 bases, with 9 bases between. CDR1 and CDR2 (germline): MGHRA, YSYEKL. The CDR3 is 16 amino acids.

This clonotype has only a few counts. The chain couples TRBV7-2 to TRBJ2-3; unclear D gene. The CDR3 spans 14 residues. Trimming removed 1 base from V and 7 bases from J, with 12 bases in between. Per germline, CDR1 SGHTA and CDR2 FQGNSA. The CDR3 loop reads CASSLVGQANTQYF. Here the CDR3 DNA reads TGTGCCAGCAGCTTAGTCGGCCAAGCTAATACGCAGTATTTT.

On this clonotype: A clone one base away is much larger, so this may be a read error. The chain uses TRBV25-1 and TRBJ2-1, with TRBD2 matching over 8 bases. The V and J ends lost 2 bases and 10 bases, in that order; junction bases with no gene match: 10. This CDR3 comprises 15 residues. CDR1 and CDR2 from the germline V gene are MGHDK and SYGVNS. The CDR3 is CASSESRTSSYEQFF. The CDR3 DNA follows: TGTGCCAGCAGTGAAAGTCGGACTAGCTCGTACGAGCAGTTCTTC.

In this sample, this clonotype turned up many times. V usage is TRBV28 and J usage is TRBJ2-1; D is ambiguous. This CDR3 spans 13 amino acids. Trimming pared 3 bases from V and 7 bases from J, leaving 10 bases between. Germline CDR1 is MDHEN and CDR2 is SYDVKM. CDR3 DNA sequence: TGTGCCAGCAGTTTCGGGTTGGGAAATGAGCAGTTCTTC. It yields the protein CASSFGLGNEQFF.

This clonotype came up many times. This rearrangement joins TRBV7-9 to TRBJ2-1, with D possibly TRBD2 on 5 matching bases. Looked up from germline, CDR1 is SEHNR and CDR2 is FQNEAQ (reference sequence). The CDR3 spans 16 residues. V lost 5 bases, J lost 0 bases, and 14 bases lay in between. The CDR3 DNA sequence: TGTGCCAGCAGCCCTCAGAGCGGTAGCTCCTACAATGAGCAGTTCTTC. It specifies CASSPQSGSSYNEQFF.

At least ten counts were recorded for this clonotype. The V gene is TRBV30, the J gene TRBJ2-6, with TRBD1 matching 7 bases. The CDR3 is 15 residues long. J was trimmed by 2 bases and V by 2 bases; bases with no gene match: 3. Germline CDR1 reads GTSNPN; CDR2 reads SVGIG (reference sequence). The CDR3 DNA follows: TGTGCCTGGAGTATAGGGGGCGCTGGGGCCAACGTCCTGACTTTC. Protein product: CAWSIGGAGANVLTF.

The chain combines TRBV9 with TRBJ2-2; weak D call: TRBD2 (5 bases). Trimming shortened V by 4 bases and J by 4 bases, and 17 bases separated the two germline ends. CDR3 length equals 16 residues. Germline values: CDR1 SGDLS, CDR2 YYNGEE. The CDR3: CASSPEAFSATGELFF. The CDR3 nucleotides are TGTGCCAGCAGCCCAGAGGCATTTAGCGCCACCGGGGAGCTGTTTTTT.

This clonotype has a count of ten or more. This chain connects TRBV19 to TRBJ2-1, with 10 nucleotides matching TRBD2. Germline V gene data show CDR1 as LNHDA and CDR2 as SQIVND (reference sequence). V shed 7 bases, J shed 7 bases, and the junction held 10 bases outside the gene matches. This CDR3 has 15 residues. The CDR3 here is CASTDSGRFWNEQFF. DNA of the CDR3: TGTGCCAGTACAGATAGCGGGAGGTTTTGGAATGAGCAGTTCTTC.

This clonotype was observed a handful of times. The V gene is TRBV5-1, the J gene TRBJ2-7; 8 bases are shared with TRBD2. This CDR3 is built from 14 residues. Trimming cost V 2 bases and J 3 bases; bases outside gene matches: 4. Per the germline V gene, CDR1 is SGHRS and CDR2 is YFSETQ. The CDR3 loop reads CASSLGSGNYEQYF. The CDR3 nucleotides are TGCGCCAGCAGCTTAGGTAGCGGGAACTACGAGCAGTACTTC.

This clonotype came up many times. The J gene is TRBJ2-1, the V gene TRBV7-2; maybe TRBD1 (5 bases). V was trimmed by 2 bases and J by 2 bases, leaving 10 bases between them. This CDR3 is built from 15 residues. Germline V gene sequence: CDR1 SGHTA, CDR2 FQGNSA. The CDR3 bases are TGTGCCAGCAGCTTACCCTCGACAGCCTACAATGAGCAGTTCTTC. Translating gives CASSLPSTAYNEQFF.

At least ten counts were recorded for this clonotype. The chain employs TRBV20-1 and TRBJ2-3, with 7 bases that match TRBD1. Looked up from germline, CDR1 is DFQATT and CDR2 is SNEGSKA (reference sequence). V dropped 7 bases and J dropped 2; count of bases not matched to a gene: 15. The CDR3 has 16 residues. The DNA of the CDR3 is TGCAGTGTAACGCCAACGAGGACAGGACTCACAGATACGCAGTATTTT. Translation gives CSVTPTRTGLTDTQYF.

A few counts support this clonotype. V and J are TRBV5-6 and TRBJ2-3, with D perhaps being TRBD1 or TRBD2 (5 bases each). V lost 4 bases to trimming and J lost 3 bases, with 18 bases between them. The length of the CDR3 is 16 residues. Germline CDR1 and CDR2: SGHDT and YYEEEE. The CDR3 DNA follows: TGTGCCAGCAGCCCGGGACCCAGCCAGGATACAGATACGCAGTATTTT. Its protein product is CASSPGPSQDTDTQYF.

This clonotype was counted ten times or more. The V and J genes are TRBV29-1 and TRBJ2-4; D might be TRBD1 or TRBD2, each matching 5 bases. Looked up from germline, CDR1 is SQVTM and CDR2 is ANQGSEA. There are 13 residues in the CDR3. V lost 6 bases, J lost 7 bases, and 16 bases lay in between. CDR3 region: CSVALLEGNIQYF. The CDR3 DNA reads as TGCAGCGTCGCACTTCTCGAGGGGAACATTCAGTACTTC. Complete variable domain (other parts from reference TRBV29-1 and TRBJ2-4): SAVISQKPSRDICQRGTSLTIQCQVDSQVTMMFWYRQQPGQSLTLIATANQGSEATYESGFVIDKFPISRPNLTFSTLTVSNMSPEDSSIYLCSVALLEGNIQYFGAGTRLSVL.

The sample holds many counts of this clonotype. The chain joins TRBV27 to TRBJ2-7; 9 positions agree with TRBD1. CDR1 is MNHEY, CDR2 SMNVEV, per germline (reference sequence). This CDR3 has 15 residues. V lost 2 bases to trimming and J lost 7 bases; unmatched junction nucleotides: 9. CDR3 loop: CASSLIPQGAREQYF. For the CDR3, the DNA is TGTGCCAGCAGTTTAATCCCACAGGGGGCGCGGGAGCAGTACTTC.

To note about this clonotype: This is likely an artifact of a read error, given a far larger clone one base away. V gene TRBV29-1 combines with J gene TRBJ2-4, with a possible D match to TRBD2 (6 bases). The length of the CDR3 is 13 residues. Trimming removed 4 bases from V and 13 bases from J, with 20 bases in between. In germline, CDR1 is SQVTM, CDR2 ANQGSEA. CDR3 residues: CSVGRGGYNEQYF. CDR3 sequence (DNA): TGCAGCGTTGGACGGGGAGGCTACAATGAGCAGTACTTC. Filled out from reference TRBV29-1 and TRBJ2-4, the complete variable domain reads SAVISQKPSRDICQRGTSLTIQCQVDSQVTMMFWYRQQPGQSLTLIATANQGSEATYESGFVIDKFPISRPNLTFSTLTVSNMSPEDSSIYLCSVGRGGYNEQYFGAGTRLSVL.

This clonotype was seen a few times. V gene TRBV6-2 or TRBV6-3 combines with J gene TRBJ1-1; D not resolved. Trimming shortened V by 2 bases and J by 1 base, and 5 bases separated the two germline ends. This CDR3 has 13 residues. CDR1 is MNHEY, CDR2 SVGEGT, per germline. In DNA form, the CDR3 reads TGTGCCAGCAGTTACGGCCCGAACACTGAAGCTTTCTTT. It yields the protein CASSYGPNTEAFF.

This clonotype was seen many times. The rearrangement joins TRBV5-4 to TRBJ2-3; 11 bases are shared with TRBD1. J gave up 3 bases and V 4 bases, and 4 bases lay outside the gene matches. The germline gives CDR1 SGHNT, CDR2 YYREEE (reference sequence). The CDR3 loop spans 15 amino acids. CDR3 in amino acids: CASSRGTGGTDTQYF. CDR3 nucleotides: TGTGCCAGCAGCAGGGGGACAGGGGGTACAGATACGCAGTATTTT.

At least ten counts were recorded for this clonotype. Written as DNA, the CDR3 is TGTGCCAGCAGCCAAGCTAACAATCAGCCCCAGCATTTT. This codes for CASSQANNQPQHF. This chain links TRBV14 with TRBJ1-5; D unclear. CDR1 and CDR2 (germline): SGHDN, FVKESK. This CDR3 is 13 amino acids long. V dropped 1 base and J dropped 3 bases, with 4 bases sitting between them. The complete variable domain, with remaining parts taken from reference TRBV14 and TRBJ1-5, reads EAGVTQFPSHSVIEKGQTVTLRCDPISGHDNLYWYRRVMGKEIKFLLHFVKESKQDESGMPNNRFLAERTGGTYSTLKVQPAELEDSGVYFCASSQANNQPQHFGDGTRLSIL.